The clone carrying this T cell receptor beta chain is a singleton in its sample. RNA was extracted from bulk tissue without any cell sorting. The sample is drawn from a study of tumor and adjacent non-tumor tissue in lung cancer. Study in general: Patients comprised approximately eleven adenocarcinoma, a couple of squamous cell carcinoma and 1 small cell lung cancer.

The library came from three nested PCR rounds adapted from ARM-PCR protocols. TCRdb itself ran the multiplex PCR reads through MiXCR, one entry per CDR3 protein. The table has over 60,000 distinct CDR3 sequences, 73% seen once. Input material: lung tumor tissue. The TCR was taken from a man aged 60-69 years with non-small cell lung cancer.

Written as DNA, the CDR3 is TGTGCGGCGGGTGGGAACAAGCAGTACTTC. It codes for CAAGGNKQYF. The V and J genes are TRBV28 and TRBJ2-7; D is perhaps TRBD2 (5 bases). The CDR3 sequence is 10 residues long. In germline, CDR1 is MDHEN, CDR2 SYDVKM.